The entry below gives a single T cell receptor beta chain sequence along with its context. The target of this receptor is not known. Base quality data are lacking; no much larger clone is found one base away. Donors were healthy HIV-negative adults with no recently reported acute infections or vaccinations. Only Caucasian adults living in Nashville, Tennessee, USA were represented among the donors. CD4+ T cells were enriched through magnetic negative selection, after which naive cells were positively selected on CD45RA and the remaining negative fraction served as the memory subset. Blood was collected by leukapheresis, and PBMCs were isolated by Ficoll-Histopaque density gradient centrifugation and then cryopreserved in liquid nitrogen vapor phase. Purity and quantity of every magnetically sorted T cell population were checked by analytical flow cytometry. Genomic DNA was isolated from each sorted fraction and quantified by UV absorbance on a Nanodrop 2000c.

The cysteine opens and the phenylalanine closes a CDR3 of 14 amino acids. The DNA shown is the 42-base CDR3, in frame from base 1. Trimming costs V 2 bases and J 6 bases, and their ends lie 11 bases apart. From a lookup of the germline V gene, CDR1 and CDR2 are MDHEN and SYDVKM. TCR CDR3 regions were amplified from genomic DNA by multiplex PCR using the deep immunoSEQ assay. Extracted genomic DNA from each cell subset was distributed evenly across all wells of several immunoSEQ 96-well plates, and each plate was treated as a replicate. Each replicate PCR for sorted subsets received approximately 200 ng genomic DNA, equal to about 30,000 T cell genomes. Purified libraries were measured with a Qubit 3.0 fluorometer, size-checked on a Bioanalyzer 2100, and measured again with the KAPA Library Quantification kit. Every immunoSEQ 96-well plate was sequenced on a dedicated single-read 150-cycle Illumina NextSeq 550 flow cell. On the authors' methods: Because only junctional sequences without quality scores were contained in the immunoSEQ output, filtering matching that applied to full-length reads could not be performed. Sequences were annotated with PyIR, a Python wrapper for IgBLAST v1.9, using IMGT germline references to assign V/J genes and CDR3. Reads were removed for weak V/J assignments (E-value above 1e-6), missing CDR3, stop codons, out-of-frame junctions, or ambiguous translated residues. V3J clonotypes were defined as sequences sharing an identical inferred V gene, J gene, and CDR3 amino acid sequence. Percentage overlap between repertoires was calculated by dividing the number of shared unique clonotypes by the size of the smaller repertoire. RTK rarefaction, the Chao1 estimator, and Recon v2.1 estimates of unobserved clonotypes were used to assess repertoire richness. For all TCRbeta clonotypes obtained by the gDNA method from a few donors, generation probabilities were computed with OLGA. Held by TCRdb, this immuneACCESS table contains in-frame sequences only and omits some clones. Under half of the omission traces to an unresolved V gene where checked; the cause of the rest is unknown. Clone size and V and J calls were adopted from that table, with D and trimming inferred from the DNA. The sample yields a few hundred thousand clones; about 69% were counted once. 11% of the sample rests with the top ten.

The data stem from a study of shared clonotypes between healthy human individuals (dated by TCRdb to 2019 to 2021). General notes on the study: A few men and two women, aged 18 to 49 years, made up the cohort. Blood TCR repertoires of roughly 5 healthy adults were deeply sequenced to estimate repertoire size and the extent of clonotype sharing between individuals. For each donor, CD4 naive and CD4 memory were each run on three plates, CD8 naive on two plates, and CD8 memory on one plate. Between about 0.85 and 8.9 billion PBMCs per donor were obtained by leukapheresis. Libraries were prepared and TCR repertoires were sequenced by different laboratories using diverse techniques, in order to increase sequencing depth and limit assay-specific biases.

Overall study outcomes, separate from this receptor: Sampling was restricted to blood, and TCR repertoires in tissue are likely to differ from TCR repertoires in blood. Because the study included only a small number of donors, the genetic and exposure-history diversity represented was limited. Naive subsets generally had larger estimated clonotype richness than memory subsets did. Based on pairwise subsampling, the degree of clonotype sharing among donors was expected to be affected by sequencing depth. Rarefaction of sorted-subset datasets indicated incomplete sequencing despite the large sequencing depth. When four donors were compared, the shared fraction of clonotypes was about 5% for naive CD4, less than 4% for naive CD8, 2.3% for memory CD4, and about 0.36% for memory CD8. Compared with non-shared clonotypes, clonotypes shared by all four sorted-subset donors had higher generation probabilities.

Sequenced: memory CD4+ T cells sorted from blood. The cell subset or site label of this sample denotes: CD45RA-negative fraction. The sequence is built from TRBV28 and TRBJ1-5, with no confident D gene call. The sequence was collected from a man aged 30-40 years in good health. The DNA sequence is as follows: TGTGCCAGCAGTTTACGACATTTTAGTCAGCCCCAGCATTTT. It encodes CASSLRHFSQPQHF.